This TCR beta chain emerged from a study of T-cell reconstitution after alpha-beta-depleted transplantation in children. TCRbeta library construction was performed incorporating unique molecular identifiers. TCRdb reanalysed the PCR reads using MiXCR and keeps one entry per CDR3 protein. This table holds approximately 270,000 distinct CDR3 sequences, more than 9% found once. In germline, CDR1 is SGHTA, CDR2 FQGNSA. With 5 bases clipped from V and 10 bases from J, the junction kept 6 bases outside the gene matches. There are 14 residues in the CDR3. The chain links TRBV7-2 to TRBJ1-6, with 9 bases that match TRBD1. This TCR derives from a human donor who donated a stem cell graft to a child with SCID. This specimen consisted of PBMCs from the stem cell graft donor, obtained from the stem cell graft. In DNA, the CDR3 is TGTGCCAGCAGCCATGGGACAGGGAGCTCACCCCTCCACTTT. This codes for CASSHGTGSSPLHF.